Listed below are T cell receptor beta chains from one sample, sequenced in a study of identical twins. TCRdb redid the calling of the 5' RACE reads with MiXCR, one entry per CDR3 protein. The sample has 1.5 million to 2 million distinct CDR3 sequences; less than 35% are singletons. What was sequenced was cord blood. The receptors here all came from a newborn girl in good health. CDR3s include the opening cysteine and the closing phenylalanine or tryptophan. D genes are given only for firm matches. Not every row has a clone size; where given, it reads once, few, many or a size class.

few	TRBD1	TRBV11-2	TRBJ2-1	CASSLRTGEFEDEQFF	TGTGCCAGCAGCTTAAGGACAGGGGAATTTGAAGATGAGCAGTTCTTC
.	.	TRBV3-1	TRBJ2-3	CASSQPSLRTDTQYF	TGTGCCAGCAGCCAACCTTCACTACGCACAGATACGCAGTATTTT
few	.	TRBV6-6	TRBJ2-7	CASTTRSDPTYEQYF	TGTGCCAGCACGACACGATCCGACCCAACCTACGAGCAGTACTTC
once	TRBD2	TRBV4-1	TRBJ2-1	CASSGSGLAGKTRLYNEQFF	TGCGCCAGCAGCGGGTCGGGACTAGCGGGGAAGACCAGACTCTACAATGAGCAGTTCTTC
many	.	TRBV20-1	TRBJ2-7	CSARTYEQYF	TGCAGTGCTAGAACCTACGAGCAGTACTTC
.	TRBD2	TRBV15	TRBJ2-1	CATSQRLAGVNEQFF	TGTGCCACCAGCCAGCGACTAGCAGGCGTCAATGAGCAGTTCTTC
few	.	TRBV4-2	TRBJ1-1	CASSQDRAVNTEAFF	TGTGCTAGCAGCCAAGACCGGGCCGTTAACACTGAAGCTTTCTTT
few	.	TRBV20-1	TRBJ1-5	CSARAREGDNQPQHF	TGCAGTGCTAGGGCTCGGGAAGGGGATAACCAGCCCCAGCATTTT
many	.	TRBV2	TRBJ1-2	CASSDLGGHYGYTF	TGTGCCAGCAGTGATCTGGGAGGACACTATGGCTACACCTTC
.	TRBD2	TRBV3-1	TRBJ2-3	CASSQDQAGTTDTQYF	TGTGCCAGCAGCCAAGACCAAGCGGGAACCACAGATACGCAGTATTTT
few	TRBD1	TRBV7-6	TRBJ2-7	CASSLEGTGNNEQYF	TGTGCCAGCAGCTTAGAGGGGACAGGGAATAACGAGCAGTACTTC
.	TRBD2	TRBV7-4	TRBJ2-7	CASRPLAGASYHCNEQYF	TGTGCCAGCAGGCCCCTAGCGGGAGCCTCCTACCATTGCAATGAGCAGTACTTC
.	.	TRBV6-5	TRBJ2-1	CASIDTRGYNEQFF	TGTGCCAGCATTGATACTAGGGGCTACAATGAGCAGTTCTTC
.	.	TRBV2	TRBJ2-5	CASSEEVEETQYF	TGTGCCAGCAGTGAAGAAGTCGAAGAGACCCAGTACTTC
.	.	TRBV12-3/TRBV12-4	TRBJ1-6	CASSIRANYNSPLHF	TGTGCCAGCAGTATCCGGGCCAATTATAATTCACCCCTCCACTTT
few	.	TRBV14	TRBJ1-4	CASQGGPNEKLFF	TGTGCCAGTCAGGGTGGCCCAAATGAAAAACTGTTTTTT